A selection of T cell receptor beta chains follows, all from one sample in a study of CD8+ T cells in alopecia areata. Only in-frame clones appear in the TCRdb table, and some are missing; sequencing was by immunoSEQ multiplex PCR. The sample contains 150,000 to 200,000 clones, 50% to 70% of which appear only once. The sequenced sample was CD4+ T cells sorted from blood, obtained at week 0. These receptors originate from a human donor with alopecia areata. Each CDR3 is given without its conserved first and last residue. Fields, in order: CDR3 length, V gene, J gene, CDR3 protein.

len: 12; v_gene: TRBV27; j_gene: TRBJ1-6; CDR3aa: ASSPTGDNSPLH
len: 11; v_gene: TRBV29-1; j_gene: TRBJ1-1; CDR3aa: SVVGQMSAEAF
len: 11; v_gene: TRBV5-6; j_gene: TRBJ1-1; CDR3aa: ASSSIDVSEAF
len: 13; v_gene: TRBV7-8; j_gene: TRBJ1-6; CDR3aa: ASSFASGYNSPLH
len: 11; v_gene: TRBV29-1; j_gene: TRBJ2-7; CDR3aa: SVVGQGSYEQY
len: 12; v_gene: TRBV5-1; j_gene: TRBJ2-5; CDR3aa: ASSDPGGRETQY
len: 13; v_gene: TRBV4-2; j_gene: TRBJ2-5; CDR3aa: ASGPTSGDQETQY
len: 11; v_gene: TRBV30; j_gene: TRBJ2-4; CDR3aa: AWSPRVGNIQY
len: 11; v_gene: TRBV9; j_gene: TRBJ2-2; CDR3aa: ASSVVGTGELF
len: 11; v_gene: TRBV29-1; j_gene: TRBJ1-2; CDR3aa: SVVTGERGGYT
len: 14; v_gene: TRBV5-4; j_gene: TRBJ1-6; CDR3aa: ASRDRGSSYNSPLH
len: 11; v_gene: TRBV5-6; j_gene: TRBJ1-6; CDR3aa: ASSALHNSPLH
len: 13; v_gene: TRBV30; j_gene: TRBJ2-5; CDR3aa: AWTVAGGHGGTQY
len: 13; v_gene: TRBV5-1; j_gene: TRBJ1-1; CDR3aa: ASSGNPGTGEEAF
len: 13; v_gene: TRBV5-4; j_gene: TRBJ1-1; CDR3aa: ASSTRTGAHTEAF
len: 13; v_gene: TRBV29-1; j_gene: TRBJ2-3; CDR3aa: SVTPGQGAPDTQY
len: 11; v_gene: TRBV9; j_gene: TRBJ2-5; CDR3aa: ASSALTLGTQY
len: 11; v_gene: TRBV7-8; j_gene: TRBJ2-3; CDR3aa: ASSLSRDSPQY
len: 15; v_gene: TRBV9; j_gene: TRBJ2-7; CDR3aa: ASSGDPTGDGTYEQY
len: 11; v_gene: TRBV27; j_gene: TRBJ1-2; CDR3aa: ASSLGRAYGYT
len: 13; v_gene: TRBV19; j_gene: TRBJ2-7; CDR3aa: ASSIAGTAPYEQY
len: 11; v_gene: TRBV2; j_gene: TRBJ1-2; CDR3aa: ASTTTANYGYT
len: 12; v_gene: TRBV6-6; j_gene: TRBJ2-7; CDR3aa: ASSNIKTSYEQY
len: 12; v_gene: TRBV9; j_gene: TRBJ2-3; CDR3aa: ASSPTWSTDTQY
len: 13; v_gene: TRBV5-1; j_gene: TRBJ1-1; CDR3aa: ASSSRGQQNTEAF
len: 12; v_gene: TRBV30; j_gene: TRBJ1-2; CDR3aa: AWILSGTGLGYT
len: 12; v_gene: TRBV19; j_gene: TRBJ2-6; CDR3aa: ASQGDSGANVLT
len: 12; v_gene: TRBV9; j_gene: TRBJ2-7; CDR3aa: ASSSGTGAYEQY
len: 9; v_gene: TRBV5-1; j_gene: TRBJ1-2; CDR3aa: ASRDRDGYT